These T cell receptor beta chains were read from a single sample in a study of cytomegalovirus exposure and HLA in healthy donors. Only in-frame clones appear in the TCRdb table, and some are missing; sequencing was by immunoSEQ multiplex PCR. In the table there are 150,000 to 200,000 clones, roughly 79% of which are singletons. Sequenced sample: PBMCs. Receptors were obtained from a man aged 25-45 years in good health and CMV-seronegative. CDR3s include the opening cysteine and the closing phenylalanine or tryptophan. D genes are given only for firm matches. Rows may omit the clone size; those that give it use once, few, many or a size class.

size	D	V	J	CDR3	DNA
.	TRBD1	TRBV2	TRBJ2-6	CASREWTGGHVGANVLTF	TGTGCCAGCAGGGAGTGGACAGGGGGCCATGTTGGGGCCAACGTCCTGACTTTC
.	TRBD1	TRBV7-3	TRBJ1-1	CASSWGQGGNTEAFF	TGTGCCAGCAGCTGGGGACAGGGGGGCAACACTGAAGCTTTCTTT
.	TRBD1	TRBV5-1	TRBJ2-4	CASSTDRGYGNIQYF	TGCGCCAGCAGCACGGACAGGGGATACGGAAACATTCAGTACTTC
.	TRBD1	TRBV5-4	TRBJ2-2	CASSPRDRGNTGELFF	TGTGCCAGCAGCCCACGGGACAGGGGAAACACCGGGGAGCTGTTTTTT
.	TRBD2	TRBV7-9	TRBJ2-2	CASSSTWTSGETGELFF	TGTGCCAGCAGTTCCACCTGGACTAGCGGGGAGACCGGGGAGCTGTTTTTT
.	.	TRBV6-5	TRBJ2-7	CASSYDDNTYEQYF	TGTGCCAGCAGTTACGACGACAACACCTACGAGCAGTACTTC
.	TRBD1	TRBV18	TRBJ2-7	CASGQGLSYEQYF	TGTGCCAGCGGACAGGGATTGTCCTACGAGCAGTACTTC
.	.	TRBV11-2	TRBJ1-6	CASSPWDMVKLHF	TGTGCCAGCAGCCCCTGGGACATGGTAAAACTCCACTTT
.	TRBD1	TRBV11-2	TRBJ2-7	CASSFSGTGFEQYF	TGTGCCAGCAGCTTCTCAGGGACAGGGTTCGAGCAGTACTTC
.	.	TRBV11-3	TRBJ2-1	CASSLDRHLVNEQFF	TGTGCCAGCAGCTTAGACAGGCACTTGGTCAATGAGCAGTTCTTC
.	.	TRBV10-2	TRBJ2-7	CASSGLAEGHEQYF	TGCGCCAGCAGTGGTTTGGCGGAAGGCCACGAGCAGTACTTC
.	TRBD2	TRBV7-3	TRBJ2-1	CASSTGGGYNEQFF	TGTGCCAGCAGCACGGGGGGAGGCTACAATGAGCAGTTCTTC
few	TRBD2	TRBV7-9	TRBJ2-3	CASSPILAGPTDTQYF	TGTGCCAGCAGCCCTATACTAGCGGGGCCCACAGATACGCAGTATTTT
.	TRBD1	TRBV10-3	TRBJ2-7	CAISERWAGGGYEQYF	TGTGCCATCAGTGAGAGGTGGGCAGGGGGCGGCTACGAGCAGTACTTC